This T cell receptor (beta chain) stems from a study of Ad26.COV2.S vaccination and SARS-CoV-2 variants. CDR1 SGHRS and CDR2 YFSETQ come from the germline V gene. This CDR3 has 14 amino acids. Trimming stripped 0 bases from V and 7 bases from J, with 14 bases between. For this clone: The antigen is unknown.

Treatment given: about 20 received Ad26.COV2.S at low or high dose, single or two shots; about 5 received placebo; per-sample allocation not given. Samples analyzed were those drawn on day 63 after the first vaccine or placebo injection. Donation was by an adult aged 18-55 years who was in Boston. Vaccination employed an Ad26 vector expressing the Wuhan-strain SARS-CoV-2 spike. Study-level points and caveats: Researchers cautioned that TCR breadth and depth analyses may have underestimated total T cell responses. Recipients of vaccine and of placebo showed similar breadth of their non-spike TCR repertoires.

Assay: immunoSEQ multiplex PCR; the TCRdb copy retains only in-frame clones and omits some. The sample has a few hundred thousand clones; about 90% are singletons. The sequence was collected from a person between 18 and 60 years old who received the Ad26.COV2.S COVID-19 vaccine or a placebo. This chain uses TRBV5-1 with TRBJ2-7; a weak D match, TRBD2 (6 bases). The sequenced sample was peripheral blood, obtained in a trial of Ad26.COV2.S vaccine versus placebo. The CDR3 DNA reads TGCGCCAGCAGCTTGGGACAACTAGCTGGGGAGCAGTACTTC. It translates to CASSLGQLAGEQYF. Based on the CDR3 plus reference TRBV5-1 and TRBJ2-7, the full variable domain is KAGVTQTPRYLIKTRGQQVTLSCSPISGHRSVSWYQQTPGQGLQFLFEYFSETQRNKGNFPGRFSGRQFSNSRSEMNVSTLELGDSALYLCASSLGQLAGEQYFGPGTRLTVT.